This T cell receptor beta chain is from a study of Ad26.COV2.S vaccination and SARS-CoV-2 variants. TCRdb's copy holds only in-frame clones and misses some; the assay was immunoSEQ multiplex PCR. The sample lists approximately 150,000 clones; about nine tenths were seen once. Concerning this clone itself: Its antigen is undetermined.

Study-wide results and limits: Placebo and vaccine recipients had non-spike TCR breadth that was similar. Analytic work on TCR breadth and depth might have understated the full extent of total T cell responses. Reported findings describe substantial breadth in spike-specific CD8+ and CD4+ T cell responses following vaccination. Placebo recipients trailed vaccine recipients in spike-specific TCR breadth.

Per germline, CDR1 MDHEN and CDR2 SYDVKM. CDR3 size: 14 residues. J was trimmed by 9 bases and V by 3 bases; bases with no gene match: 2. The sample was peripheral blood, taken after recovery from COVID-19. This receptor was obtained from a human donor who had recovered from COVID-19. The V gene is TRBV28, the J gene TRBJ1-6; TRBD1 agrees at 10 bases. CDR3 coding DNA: TGTGCCAGCAGTTTCGGACAGGGGGGTTCACCCCTCCACTTT. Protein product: CASSFGQGGSPLHF.